This TCR beta chain is drawn from a study of blood T cell repertoires in COVID-19. Across the whole study: Spain, Italy and the United States supplied samples that represented acute and convalescent COVID-19.

Methods used by the authors: Amplification with reference gene primers provided the estimates of nucleated cell counts. The protocol was immunoSEQ multiplex PCR, while the TCRdb copy is restricted to in-frame clones and leaves out a portion. From that table come the V and J calls and clone size; the DNA was used to work out D and trimming. The table lists 150,000 or so clones, approximately 83% of them singletons. CDR3 size: 13 residues. Germline V lookup: CDR1 SEHNR, CDR2 FQNEAQ (reference sequence). V trimming: 4 bases; J trimming: 9 bases; junction bases outside the gene matches: 5. This receptor was identified in a woman aged 60-75 years with acute or convalescent COVID-19. The gene calls are TRBV7-9 and TRBJ2-7, with TRBD2 matching over 11 bases. Input material: peripheral blood. The CDR3 DNA follows: TGTGCCAGCAGCTCACTAGCGGGAGTCGGGCAGTACTTC. Its protein product is CASSSLAGVGQYF.